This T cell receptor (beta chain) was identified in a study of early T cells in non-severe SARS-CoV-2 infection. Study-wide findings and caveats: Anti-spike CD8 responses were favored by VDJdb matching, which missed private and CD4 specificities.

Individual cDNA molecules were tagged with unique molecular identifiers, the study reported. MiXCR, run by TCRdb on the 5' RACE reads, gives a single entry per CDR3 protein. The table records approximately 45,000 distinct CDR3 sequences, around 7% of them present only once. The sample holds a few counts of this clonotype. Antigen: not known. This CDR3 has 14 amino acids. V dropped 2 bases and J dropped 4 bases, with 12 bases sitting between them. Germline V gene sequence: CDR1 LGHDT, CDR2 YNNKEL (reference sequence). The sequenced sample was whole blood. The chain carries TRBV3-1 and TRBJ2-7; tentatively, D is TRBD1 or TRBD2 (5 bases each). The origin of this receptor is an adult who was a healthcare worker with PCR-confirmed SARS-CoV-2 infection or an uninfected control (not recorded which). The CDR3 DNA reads TGTGCCAGCAGCCAAAGGGACGGGATTTACGAGCAGTACTTC. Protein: CASSQRDGIYEQYF.